Below, one TCR beta chain is given with its context. The antigen it binds to is not known. No base quality information exists; no much larger clone differs at one position. Other DNA sequences in the sample encode the same CDR3. Trimming leaves V shorter by 5 bases and J shorter by 5 bases, with the junction holding 8 bases beyond the gene matches. Including cysteine and phenylalanine, the CDR3 has 14 amino acids. CDR3 DNA only is kept here, 42 bases in frame from base 1. According to the germline V gene (reference sequence), CDR1 reads SEHNR and CDR2 reads FQNEAQ. TCRbeta CDR3 regions were amplified from genomic DNA using the immunoSEQ Assay, a bias-controlled multiplex PCR. On the study's bioinformatics: The number of nucleated cells in each sample was estimated from the amplification of reference gene primers within the assay. Sequence reads were collapsed and filtered to measure the absolute abundance of every unique TCRbeta CDR3 rearrangement. For each sample, productive Simpson clonality was calculated as the square root of Simpson's diversity index over productive rearrangements. The clones in this table, taken by TCRdb from immuneACCESS, are in-frame only. Not every clone is retained; where verified, under half of the shortfall comes from an unresolved V gene, and the cause of the rest is unknown. That table furnishes V, J and clone size, whereas the DNA furnished D and trimming. The sample data list some 170,000 clones, and 82% of these were observed just once. Clones ranked in the top ten supply 8% to 9.5% of the sample.

The sample is drawn from a study of blood T cell repertoires in COVID-19 (dated by TCRdb to about 2020). Turning to the overall study: Collaborator samples came from the United States, Italy and Spain and covered acute and convalescent phases of COVID-19. The material from the prospective study consisted of cDNA or gDNA derived from T cells, B-cell-depleted T cells, or PBMCs. Subjects who had been exposed to COVID-19, were actively infected with it, or had recovered from it provided the deeply sampled blood TCRbeta repertoires that made up the dataset. The repertoires were released in a freely available public database intended as a resource for research on the immune response to SARS-CoV-2. The samples were drawn from two sources: the first 160 participants of the ongoing ImmuneRACE study, and 1,200 or so subjects contributed by 6 global collaborators. A de-identified subject ID, COVID-19 status, age in years and sex were almost always included in the sample metadata. HLA class I and class II types, where available, came from metadata supplied by the sample provider rather than from assay-based typing. What the work shows at the level of the full study, not this receptor alone: Clinical and demographic metadata were provided uncurated, with the amount varying by source and participant.

Collaborating institutions collected whole blood in K2EDTA tubes following their own protocols. Collaborator samples were shipped for TCRbeta analysis as frozen whole blood, isolated PBMCs, or DNA extracted from either sample type. The rearranged segments are TRBV7-9 and TRBJ2-5; 7 bases in the junction line up with TRBD2. The source of this sequence is a woman in her 70s with acute or convalescent COVID-19. Material: peripheral blood. CDR3 reads: CASSPGGLEETQYF. The DNA is as follows: TGTGCCAGCAGCCCCGGGGGGTTAGAGGAGACCCAGTACTTC.